The clone carrying this T cell receptor (beta chain) showed up many times. The sample belongs to a study of T-cell memory formation after mild COVID-19. Trimming took off 3 bases at V and 1 base at J, with 18 bases between the two ends. Per germline, CDR1 DFQATT and CDR2 SNEGSKA (reference sequence). The CDR3 extends over 16 amino acids. TCRdb redid the calling of the 5' RACE reads with MiXCR, one entry per CDR3 protein. The repertoire holds 300,000 to 400,000 distinct CDR3 sequences, roughly 15% seen once, with under 25% in the top ten. The material sequenced was PBMCs or a T cell subset sorted from them (not recorded which). V is TRBV20-1 and J is TRBJ1-1; perhaps TRBD1 as D (5 bases). The sequence was collected from a young man who had mild COVID-19 (a few samples of this study predate the infection). Cell type and time point are not known. CDR3 sequence reads: CSASWWGIRRNTEAFF. The CDR3 DNA reads TGCAGTGCTAGTTGGTGGGGGATTAGGAGGAACACTGAAGCTTTCTTT.